The 15 T cell receptor beta chains below all came from one sample that was sequenced in a study of glioma-infiltrating T cells after dendritic cell vaccination. TCRdb's table, derived via immunoSEQ multiplex PCR, lists solely in-frame clones and lacks some. Of tens of thousands of clones in the sample, 82% are singletons; the top ten hold 7.8%. Here the sequenced sample was blood, taken before dendritic cell vaccination. These receptors all come from a human donor with glioblastoma.

The chain combines TRBV5-1 with TRBJ2-2; 7 positions agree with TRBD2. Germline V gene data show CDR1 as SGHRS and CDR2 as YFSETQ. V was pared by 4 bases and J by 1 base, with 7 bases of the junction left unmatched. The CDR3 is 16 residues long. DNA for the CDR3: TGCGCCAGCAGCCTGACGGCTAGCGGGAACACCGGGGAGCTGTTTTTT. Translation gives CASSLTASGNTGELFF. The full variable domain, with the rest looked up from reference TRBV5-1 and TRBJ2-2, is KAGVTQTPRYLIKTRGQQVTLSCSPISGHRSVSWYQQTPGQGLQFLFEYFSETQRNKGNFPGRFSGRQFSNSRSEMNVSTLELGDSALYLCASSLTASGNTGELFFGEGSRLTVL.

The chain combines TRBV6-1 with TRBJ1-5; 7 bases agree with TRBD1. Germline CDR1 and CDR2: MNHNS and SASEGT. J gave up 2 bases and V 3 bases, and 1 base lay outside the gene matches. The CDR3 is 14 amino acids. The CDR3 coding sequence is TGTGCCAGCAGTGACGGGACAGGCAATCAGCCCCAGCATTTT. Protein sequence: CASSDGTGNQPQHF.

The genes are TRBV27 and TRBJ1-5; 7 bases agree with TRBD1. CDR1 MNHEY and CDR2 SMNVEV come from the germline V gene (reference sequence). V was pared by 6 bases and J by 4 bases, with 3 bases of the junction left unmatched. CDR3 size: 13 residues. The CDR3 region is CASSRGQNQPQHF. The CDR3 DNA reads TGTGCCAGCAGCCGGGGACAGAATCAGCCCCAGCATTTT.

This clone came up once. The chain carries TRBV11-3 and TRBJ2-3, with 7 bases lining up with TRBD2. Trimming at V came to 5 bases and at J to 6 bases, leaving 26 bases not matched to a gene. Germline V gene data show CDR1 as SGHNT and CDR2 as YENEEA. This CDR3 region has 20 residues. CDR3 sequence: CASSLGGLAGLGGSLDTQYF. DNA for the CDR3: TGTGCCAGCAGCCTAGGCGGACTGGCGGGGTTGGGGGGGTCGCTGGATACGCAGTATTTT.

The gene calls are TRBV10-2 and TRBJ2-7; maybe TRBD1 (5 bases). CDR1 and CDR2 (germline): WSHSY, SAAADI. The V end lost 2 bases, the J end lost 0 bases, and 8 bases lay between the germline ends. CDR3 length: 14 residues. The CDR3 sequence: CASSEAGYSYEQYF. As DNA, the CDR3 is TGCGCCAGCAGTGAGGCAGGGTACTCCTACGAGCAGTACTTC.

The rearrangement uses TRBV6-5 and TRBJ2-5; D is perhaps TRBD2 (5 bases). The V and J ends lost 4 bases and 2 bases respectively, with 11 bases between them. Germline loops: CDR1 MNHEY, CDR2 SVGAGI. The CDR3 is 14 residues long. CDR3 DNA sequence: TGTGCCAGCAGTTCGGCGGGCTATCAAGAGACCCAGTACTTC. Amino acid sequence: CASSSAGYQETQYF.

The gene calls are TRBV6-5 and TRBJ1-1; D call uncertain. Germline V gene lookup returns CDR1 MNHEY and CDR2 SVGAGI. CDR3 length: 12 residues. Trimming stripped 5 bases from V and 1 base from J, with 5 bases between. CDR3: CASSGRNTEAFF. CDR3 bases: TGTGCCAGCAGTGGGAGGAACACTGAAGCTTTCTTT.

The rearrangement joins TRBV5-8 to TRBJ1-5; D is uncertain. The V gene's germline CDR1 is SGHTS and CDR2 YDEGEE. The CDR3 is made up of 16 amino acids. Trimming shortened V by 1 base and J by 2 bases, and 13 bases separated the two germline ends. CDR3 residues: CASSLPTLSRNQPQHF. The DNA of the CDR3 is TGTGCCAGCAGCTTGCCAACCTTAAGCCGCAATCAGCCCCAGCATTTT.

The table lists this clone with a few counts. This sample includes further DNA sequences coding for the same CDR3. The chain combines TRBV5-1 with TRBJ2-2; D may be TRBD1 (5 bases). In germline, CDR1 is SGHRS, CDR2 YFSETQ. The CDR3 totals 14 residues. V shed 4 bases and J shed 7 bases, with 14 bases lying between them. In DNA, the CDR3 is TGCGCCAGCAGCCTGGATCCTCAGGGCGGGGAGCTGTTTTTT. Amino acids: CASSLDPQGGELFF.

The chain links TRBV7-2 to TRBJ2-3; 7 nucleotides match TRBD1. Germline V gives CDR1 SGHTA, CDR2 FQGNSA. CDR3 size: 15 residues. J lost 0 bases, V lost 3 bases, and 3 bases had no gene match. CDR3 amino acids: CASSLGQISTDTQYF. The CDR3 DNA sequence: TGTGCCAGCAGCTTGGGACAGATTAGCACAGATACGCAGTATTTT. Using reference TRBV7-2 and TRBJ2-3 for the parts outside the CDR3, the full variable domain is GAGVSQSPSNKVTEKGKDVELRCDPISGHTALYWYRQSLGQGLEFLIYFQGNSAPDKSGLPSDRFSAERTGGSVSTLTIQRTQQEDSAVYLCASSLGQISTDTQYFGPGTRLTVL.

This clone was detected a few times. The chain recombines TRBV28 with TRBJ2-7; D might be TRBD1 (7 bases). The V end was cut by 5 bases, the J end by 6 bases, with 17 bases between. The CDR3 is 14 residues long. Germline V gene lookup returns CDR1 MDHEN and CDR2 SYDVKM. The CDR3 nucleotides are TGTGCCAGCAGTGACAGGGAAGGACTACGCGAGCAGTACTTC. Protein product: CASSDREGLREQYF.

The chain carries TRBV29-1 and TRBJ2-5, with 8 bases lining up with TRBD2. Looked up from germline, CDR1 is SQVTM and CDR2 is ANQGSEA. The V gene end was trimmed by 4 bases and the J gene end by 2 bases; junction bases not matched to a gene: 6. The length of the CDR3 is 14 residues. The CDR3 DNA reads as TGCAGCGTTGCCGCGGGGGGATTTCAAGAGACCCAGTACTTC. Amino acid sequence: CSVAAGGFQETQYF.

This clone was counted only a few times. The chain couples TRBV28 to TRBJ2-3; 7 bases are shared with TRBD2. With V trimmed by 6 bases and J by 4 bases, 10 bases remained unmatched. This CDR3 comprises 15 residues. Germline V gene sequence: CDR1 MDHEN, CDR2 SYDVKM. The DNA of the CDR3 is TGTGCCAGCAGACCCGGGAAGCGGGGCCCAGATACGCAGTATTTT. This sequence encodes CASRPGKRGPDTQYF.

A note on this clone: The junction shows a germline mismatch at one end, possibly a read error. The rearrangement uses TRBV7-7 and TRBJ2-1; TRBD2 matches at 9 bases. The CDR3 contains 15 residues. Germline V gene data show CDR1 as SSHAT and CDR2 as FNYEAQ (reference sequence). The CDR3 bases are TGTGCTAGCAGCGCCGGACTAGCGAGCACCGATGAGCAGTTCTTC. Translated, it gives CASSAGLASTDEQFF.

This clone occurred once. The CDR3 loop is CASSQVVEVTRPQHF. In nucleotides, the CDR3 is TGCGCCAGCAGCCAAGTAGTGGAGGTGACTCGACCCCAGCATTTT. V is TRBV4-1 and J is TRBJ1-5; no reliable D call. V lost 1 base and J lost 10, with 17 bases in between. CDR1 and CDR2 from the germline V gene are MGHRA and YSYEKL. CDR3 length: 15 amino acids.